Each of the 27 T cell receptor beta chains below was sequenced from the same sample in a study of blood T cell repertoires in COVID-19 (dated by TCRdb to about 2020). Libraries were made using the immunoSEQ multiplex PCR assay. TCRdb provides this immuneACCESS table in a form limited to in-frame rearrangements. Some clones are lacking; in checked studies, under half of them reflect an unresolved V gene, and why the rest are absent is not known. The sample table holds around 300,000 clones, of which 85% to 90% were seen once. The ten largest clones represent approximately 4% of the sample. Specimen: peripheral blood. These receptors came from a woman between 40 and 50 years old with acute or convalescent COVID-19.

This CDR3 reads CATSDGPDYSNQPQHF. Written as DNA, the CDR3 is TGTGCCACCAGTGATGGGCCGGATTATAGCAATCAGCCCCAGCATTTT. The J gene is TRBJ1-5, the V gene TRBV24-1; D is unclear. This CDR3 contains 16 residues. The germline V and J ends were trimmed by 3 bases and 0 bases, with 11 bases remaining between them. The germline V gene has CDR1 KGHDR and CDR2 SFDVKD.

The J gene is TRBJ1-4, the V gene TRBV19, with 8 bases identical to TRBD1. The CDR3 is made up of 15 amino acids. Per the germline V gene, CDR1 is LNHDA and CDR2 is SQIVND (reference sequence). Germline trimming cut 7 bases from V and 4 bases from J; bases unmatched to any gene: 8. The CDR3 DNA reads TGTGCCAGTACCGACCGAGGACAGGGTAATGAAAAACTGTTTTTT. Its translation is CASTDRGQGNEKLFF.

CDR3: CASTNTGELFF. Written as DNA, the CDR3 is TGCGCCAGCACAAACACCGGGGAGCTGTTTTTT. The chain carries TRBV5-1 and TRBJ2-2; no reliable D call. V was shortened by 6 bases and J by 2 bases, with 2 bases between the two germline ends. The CDR3 sequence is 11 residues long. Germline V gene data show CDR1 as SGHRS and CDR2 as YFSETQ.

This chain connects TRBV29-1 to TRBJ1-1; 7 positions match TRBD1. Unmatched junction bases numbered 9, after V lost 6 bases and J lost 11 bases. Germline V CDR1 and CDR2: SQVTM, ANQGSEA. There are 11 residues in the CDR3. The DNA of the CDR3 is TGCAGCGTCTATGAGGGACAGTGGGCTTTCTTT. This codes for CSVYEGQWAFF.

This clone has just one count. CDR3 sequence reads: CASSWGQGGLTYNEQFF. The CDR3 bases are TGTGCCAGCAGCTGGGGACAAGGGGGCCTCACCTACAATGAGCAGTTCTTC. This sequence joins TRBV5-5 and TRBJ2-1; 7 bases are shared with TRBD1. CDR3 length: 17 amino acids. Germline CDR1 is SGHKS and CDR2 is YYEKEE (reference sequence). V dropped 3 bases and J dropped 2; count of bases not matched to a gene: 11.

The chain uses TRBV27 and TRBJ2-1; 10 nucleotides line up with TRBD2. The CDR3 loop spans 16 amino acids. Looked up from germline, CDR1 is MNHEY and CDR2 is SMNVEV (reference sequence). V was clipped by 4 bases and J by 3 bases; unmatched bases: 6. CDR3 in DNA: TGTGCCAGCAGTTCCAATAGCGGGGGGTACTACAATGAGCAGTTCTTC. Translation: CASSSNSGGYYNEQFF.

The CDR3 loop reads CASSQPGTDTQYF. The CDR3 bases are TGTGCCAGCAGCCAGCCAGGGACAGATACGCAGTATTTT. The rearrangement joins TRBV14 to TRBJ2-3, with TRBD1 as a possible D gene (5 bases). Trimming left V 3 bases short and J 3 bases short, with 7 bases between. This CDR3 contains 13 residues. CDR1 SGHDN and CDR2 FVKESK come from the germline V gene. Variable domain in full (rest from reference TRBV14 and TRBJ2-3): EAGVTQFPSHSVIEKGQTVTLRCDPISGHDNLYWYRRVMGKEIKFLLHFVKESKQDESGMPNNRFLAERTGGTYSTLKVQPAELEDSGVYFCASSQPGTDTQYFGPGTRLTVL.

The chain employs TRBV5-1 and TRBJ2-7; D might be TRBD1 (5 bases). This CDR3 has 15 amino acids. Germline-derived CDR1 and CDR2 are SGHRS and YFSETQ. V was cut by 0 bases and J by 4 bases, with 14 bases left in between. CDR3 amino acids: CASSLEPQGRYEQYV. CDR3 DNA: TGCGCCAGCAGCTTGGAGCCGCAGGGAAGGTACGAGCAGTACGTC.

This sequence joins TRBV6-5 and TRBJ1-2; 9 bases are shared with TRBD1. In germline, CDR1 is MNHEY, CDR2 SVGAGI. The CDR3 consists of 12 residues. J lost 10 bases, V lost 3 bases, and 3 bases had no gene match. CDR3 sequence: CASSYGTGNYTF. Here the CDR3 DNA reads TGTGCCAGCAGTTATGGGACAGGGAACTACACCTTC.

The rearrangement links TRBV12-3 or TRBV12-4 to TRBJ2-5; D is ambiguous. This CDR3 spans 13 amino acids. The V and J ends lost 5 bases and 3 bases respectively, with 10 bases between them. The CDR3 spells CASSLNPKETQYF. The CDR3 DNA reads TGTGCCAGCAGTCTCAATCCTAAAGAGACCCAGTACTTC.

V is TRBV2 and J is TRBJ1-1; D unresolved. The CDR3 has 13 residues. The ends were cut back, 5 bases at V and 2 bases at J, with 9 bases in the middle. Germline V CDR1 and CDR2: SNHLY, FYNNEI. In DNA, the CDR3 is TGTGCCAGCAGTATGGAGGACAACACTGAAGCTTTCTTT. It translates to CASSMEDNTEAFF.

The CDR3 sequence is CASSGGDRGNYEQYV. For the CDR3, the DNA is TGTGCCTCTTCGGGCGGCGACCGGGGGAACTACGAGCAGTACGTC. The V call is TRBV10-3, the J call TRBJ2-7; possible D gene TRBD2, 6 bases. Between the trimmed V and J ends, which lost 11 bases and 3 bases, there was a span of 23 bases. This CDR3 is built from 15 residues. Germline V CDR1 and CDR2: ENHRY, SYGVKD.

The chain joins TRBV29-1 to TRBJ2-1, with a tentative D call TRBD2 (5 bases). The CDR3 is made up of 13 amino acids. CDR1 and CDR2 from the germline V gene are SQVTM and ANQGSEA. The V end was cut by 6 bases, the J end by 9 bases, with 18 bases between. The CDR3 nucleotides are TGCAGCGTCGAGGTAGGAGGAGTTCCTGAGCAGTTCTTC. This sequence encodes CSVEVGGVPEQFF.

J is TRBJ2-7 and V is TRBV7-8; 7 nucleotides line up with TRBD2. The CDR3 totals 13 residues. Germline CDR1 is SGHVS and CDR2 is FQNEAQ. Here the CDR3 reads CASAGGTTYEQYV. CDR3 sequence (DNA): TGTGCTTCCGCCGGGGGGACCACCTACGAGCAGTACGTC.

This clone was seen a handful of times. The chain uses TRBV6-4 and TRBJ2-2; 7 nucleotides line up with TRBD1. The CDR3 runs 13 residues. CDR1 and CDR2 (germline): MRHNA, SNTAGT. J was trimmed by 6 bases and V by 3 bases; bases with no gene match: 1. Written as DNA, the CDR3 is TGTGCCAGCAGTGAAGGGGGCGCCGGGGAGCTGTTTTTT. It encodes CASSEGGAGELFF.

In DNA form, the CDR3 reads TGTGCCAGCAGTCCCCAGGGGTTTTTCGGCTACACCTTC. This sequence encodes CASSPQGFFGYTF. This chain connects TRBV12-3 or TRBV12-4 to TRBJ1-2; D is possibly TRBD1 (6 bases). V was cut by 5 bases and J by 8 bases, with 15 bases left in between. The CDR3 is 13 residues long.

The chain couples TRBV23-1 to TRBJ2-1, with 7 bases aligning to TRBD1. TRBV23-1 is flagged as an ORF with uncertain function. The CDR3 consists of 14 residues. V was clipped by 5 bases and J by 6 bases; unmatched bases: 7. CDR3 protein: CASSYRGTGNEQFF. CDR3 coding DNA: TGCGCCAGCAGTTACAGGGGAACGGGCAATGAGCAGTTCTTC.

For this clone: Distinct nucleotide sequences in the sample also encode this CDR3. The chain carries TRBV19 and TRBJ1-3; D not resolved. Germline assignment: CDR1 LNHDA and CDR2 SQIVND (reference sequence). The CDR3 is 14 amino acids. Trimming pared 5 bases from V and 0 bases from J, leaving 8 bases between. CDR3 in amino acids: CASSDGGSGNTIYF. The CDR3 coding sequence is TGTGCCAGTAGTGATGGAGGCTCTGGAAACACCATATATTTT.

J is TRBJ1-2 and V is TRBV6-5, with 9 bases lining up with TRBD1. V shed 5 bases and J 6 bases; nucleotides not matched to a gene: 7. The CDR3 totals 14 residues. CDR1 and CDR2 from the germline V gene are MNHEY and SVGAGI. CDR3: CASSLGQGRDGYTF. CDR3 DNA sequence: TGTGCCAGCAGTCTCGGACAGGGGCGAGATGGCTACACCTTC.

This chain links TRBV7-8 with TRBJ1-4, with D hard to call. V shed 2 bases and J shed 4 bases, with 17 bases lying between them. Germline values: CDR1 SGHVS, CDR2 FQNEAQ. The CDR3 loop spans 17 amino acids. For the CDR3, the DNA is TGTGCCAGCAGCTTAAAATGGGCAGGCTCCCTTAATGAAAAACTGTTTTTT. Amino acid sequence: CASSLKWAGSLNEKLFF. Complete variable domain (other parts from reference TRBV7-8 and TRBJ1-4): GAGVSQSPRYKVAKRGQDVALRCDPISGHVSLFWYQQALGQGPEFLTYFQNEAQLDKSGLPSDRFFAERPEGSVSTLKIQRTQQEDSAVYLCASSLKWAGSLNEKLFFGSGTQLSVL.

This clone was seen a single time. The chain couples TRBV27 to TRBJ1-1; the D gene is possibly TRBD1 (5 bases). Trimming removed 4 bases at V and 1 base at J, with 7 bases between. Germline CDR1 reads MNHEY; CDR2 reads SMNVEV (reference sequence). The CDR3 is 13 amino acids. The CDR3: CASSSGSNTEAFF. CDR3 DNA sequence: TGTGCCAGCAGTTCAGGGTCGAACACTGAAGCTTTCTTT.

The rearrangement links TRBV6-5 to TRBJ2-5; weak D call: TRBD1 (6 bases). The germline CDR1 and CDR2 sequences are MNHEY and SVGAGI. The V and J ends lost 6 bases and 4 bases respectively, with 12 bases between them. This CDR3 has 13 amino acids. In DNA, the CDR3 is TGTGCCAGCAGGGGTACAGGGATAGAGACCCAGTACTTC. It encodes CASRGTGIETQYF.

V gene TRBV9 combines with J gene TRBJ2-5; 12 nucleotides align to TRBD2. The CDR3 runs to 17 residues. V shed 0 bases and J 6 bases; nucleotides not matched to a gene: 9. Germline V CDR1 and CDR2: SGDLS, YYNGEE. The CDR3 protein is CASSVGLAGDPYQTQYF. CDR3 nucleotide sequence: TGTGCCAGCAGCGTAGGACTAGCGGGGGACCCCTACCAGACCCAGTACTTC.

The CDR3 coding sequence is TGTGCCATCAGTATGGACAGAATCTACGAGCAGTACGTC. Encoded protein: CAISMDRIYEQYV. The V call is TRBV10-3, the J call TRBJ2-7; possible D gene TRBD1, 6 bases. The CDR3 runs 13 residues. The germline CDR1 and CDR2 sequences are ENHRY and SYGVKD. The V gene lost 5 bases and the J gene lost 3 bases, with 11 bases spanning the gap.

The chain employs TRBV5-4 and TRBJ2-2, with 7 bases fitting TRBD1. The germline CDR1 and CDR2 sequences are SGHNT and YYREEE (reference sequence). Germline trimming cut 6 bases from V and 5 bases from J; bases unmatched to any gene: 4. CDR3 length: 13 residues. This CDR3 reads CASTVRGTGELFF. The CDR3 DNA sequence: TGTGCCAGCACCGTCAGGGGGACCGGGGAGCTGTTTTTT. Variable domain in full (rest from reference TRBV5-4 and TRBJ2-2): ETGVTQSPTHLIKTRGQQVTLRCSSQSGHNTVSWYQQALGQGPQFIFQYYREEENGRGNFPPRFSGLQFPNYSSELNVNALELDDSALYLCASTVRGTGELFFGEGSRLTVL.

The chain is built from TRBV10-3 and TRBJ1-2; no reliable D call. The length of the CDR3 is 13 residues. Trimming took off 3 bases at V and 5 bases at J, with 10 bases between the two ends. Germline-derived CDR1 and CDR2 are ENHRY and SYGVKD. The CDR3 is CAISEAAGYGYTF. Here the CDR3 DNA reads TGTGCCATCAGTGAAGCAGCAGGATATGGCTACACCTTC.

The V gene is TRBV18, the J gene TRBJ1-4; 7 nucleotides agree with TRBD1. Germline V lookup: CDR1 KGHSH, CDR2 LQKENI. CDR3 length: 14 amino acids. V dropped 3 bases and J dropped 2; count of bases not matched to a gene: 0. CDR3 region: CASSPRGTNEKLFF. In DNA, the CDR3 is TGTGCCAGCTCACCCAGGGGGACTAATGAAAAACTGTTTTTT.